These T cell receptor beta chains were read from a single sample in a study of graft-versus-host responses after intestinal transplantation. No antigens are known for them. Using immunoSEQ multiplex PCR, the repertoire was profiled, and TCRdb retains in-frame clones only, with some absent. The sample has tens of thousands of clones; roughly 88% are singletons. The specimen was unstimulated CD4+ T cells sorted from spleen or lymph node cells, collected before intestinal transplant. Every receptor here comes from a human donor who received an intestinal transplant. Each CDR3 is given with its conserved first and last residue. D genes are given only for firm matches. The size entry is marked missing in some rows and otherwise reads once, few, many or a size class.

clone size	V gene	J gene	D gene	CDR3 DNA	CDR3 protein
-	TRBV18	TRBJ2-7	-	TGTGCCAGCTCCCAACGGAGCTCCTACGAGCAGTACTTC	CASSQRSSYEQYF
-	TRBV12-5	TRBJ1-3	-	TGTGCTAGTGGTGCCTCTGGAGGGGGAAACACCATATATTTT	CASGASGGGNTIYF
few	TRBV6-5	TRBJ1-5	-	TGTGCCAGCAGGCGCCCAGGGGTAGGGCAGCCCCAGCATTTT	CASRRPGVGQPQHF
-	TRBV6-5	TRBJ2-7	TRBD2	TGTGCCAGCAGTCCTGATGGGAGGGGCTACGAGCAGTACTTC	CASSPDGRGYEQYF
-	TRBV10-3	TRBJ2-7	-	TGTGCCTGCGGTGGGGAGTACGAGCAGTACTTC	CACGGEYEQYF
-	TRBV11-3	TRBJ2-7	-	TGTGCCAGCAGCTTAGAGTTTGGCCCCACCTACGAGCAGTACTTC	CASSLEFGPTYEQYF
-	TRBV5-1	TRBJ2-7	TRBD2	TGCGCCAGCAGCTTGGCCCGGACTAGCGATTCCTACGAGCAGTACTTC	CASSLARTSDSYEQYF
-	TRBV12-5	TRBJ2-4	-	TGTGCTAGTGGTTTGGCCGGACAGAAAAACATTCAGTACTTC	CASGLAGQKNIQYF
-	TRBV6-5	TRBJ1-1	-	TGTGCCAGCAGTAACAGGGTCTTAGAAGCTTTCTTT	CASSNRVLEAFF
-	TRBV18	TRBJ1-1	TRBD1	TGTGCCAGCTCACCACTACGACAGGGGCCGGGGTACACTGAAGCTTTCTTT	CASSPLRQGPGYTEAFF
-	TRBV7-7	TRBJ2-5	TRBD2	TGTGCTAGCAGCTTAGGGGTGACTAGCGGGACGTCCCAAGAGACCCAGTACTTC	CASSLGVTSGTSQETQYF
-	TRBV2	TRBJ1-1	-	TGTGCCAGCAGCAGGCTCACTGAAGCTTTCTTT	CASSRLTEAFF
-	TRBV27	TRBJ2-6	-	TGTGCCAGCAGACCGCAGGGATCTGGGGCCAACGTCCTGACTTTC	CASRPQGSGANVLTF
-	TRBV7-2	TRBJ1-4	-	TGTGCCAGCAGCTTCAGGAGGGGTCCAAATGAAAAACTGTTTTTT	CASSFRRGPNEKLFF
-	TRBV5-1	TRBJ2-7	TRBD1	TGCGCCAGCAGCTTGAGTCTTCTGGGACAGCTCGGTTACGAGCAGTACTTC	CASSLSLLGQLGYEQYF